These T cell receptor beta chains were read from a single sample in a study of T cell responses to AZD1222 COVID-19 vaccine. Profiled with immunoSEQ multiplex PCR; TCRdb holds only in-frame clones, not every one. The top ten hold about 2.5% of the sample, which has about 140,000 clones, more than 85% seen once. The sequenced sample was peripheral blood, obtained on day 0 of AZD1222 vaccination. These receptors all stem from an adult in good health. Each CDR3 is given with its conserved first and last residue. Each record gives: V gene, D gene, clone size, J gene, CDR3 protein, CDR3 DNA. D genes are given only for firm matches. Clone size is stated in some rows and not others, as once, few, many or a class when expanded.

>TRBV11-1|TRBD1|once|TRBJ1-2
CASSPGQGLEYGYTF
TGTGCCAGCAGCCCCGGACAGGGTTTGGAATATGGCTACACCTTC
>TRBV7-3|TRBD1|NA|TRBJ1-2
CASTVIRDRGLYGYTF
TGTGCCAGCACCGTCATACGGGACAGAGGATTATATGGCTACACCTTC
>TRBV12-3/TRBV12-4|NA|NA|TRBJ1-1
CASSPRLNTEAFF
TGTGCCAGCAGTCCCCGGTTGAACACTGAAGCTTTCTTT
>TRBV19|TRBD2|NA|TRBJ2-3
CASSIWGGSADTQYF
TGTGCCAGTAGTATCTGGGGGGGGAGCGCAGATACGCAGTATTTT
>TRBV10-3|TRBD1|once|TRBJ2-6
CAIRRGARSGTASSGANVLTF
TGTGCCATCCGACGAGGGGCACGGTCCGGGACAGCTAGCTCTGGGGCCAACGTCCTGACTTTC
>TRBV6-5|NA|NA|TRBJ1-2
CASRTQGRTYGYTF
TGTGCCAGCAGGACCCAAGGAAGGACTTATGGCTACACCTTC
>TRBV5-6|TRBD2|NA|TRBJ2-7
CASSLTSGSPVYEQYF
TGTGCCAGCAGCTTGACTAGCGGGAGTCCCGTCTACGAGCAGTACTTC
>TRBV9|NA|once|TRBJ2-2
CASSFQGNTGELFF
TGTGCCAGCAGCTTCCAGGGTAACACCGGGGAGCTGTTTTTT
>TRBV27|NA|NA|TRBJ1-1
CASSRMGLWEGGRTEAFF
TGTGCCAGCAGTAGGATGGGGCTTTGGGAGGGGGGTCGGACTGAAGCTTTCTTT
>TRBV5-1|NA|NA|TRBJ1-6
CASSLVYSGLGSPLHF
TGCGCCAGCAGCTTGGTATATTCCGGGCTGGGTTCACCCCTCCACTTT
>TRBV5-1|TRBD1|NA|TRBJ1-2
CASSYQGGSAYGYTF
TGCGCCAGCAGCTACCAGGGGGGAAGCGCCTATGGCTACACCTTC
>TRBV7-2|NA|once|TRBJ1-5
CASSLGGGANQPQHF
TGTGCCAGCAGCTTAGGTGGGGGGGCGAATCAGCCCCAGCATTTT
>TRBV3-1/TRBV3-2|NA|NA|TRBJ2-6
CASSQSGRAPSGANVLTF
TGTGCCAGCAGCCAGAGCGGCAGGGCCCCCTCTGGGGCCAACGTCCTGACTTTC
>TRBV3-1/TRBV3-2|NA|NA|TRBJ1-1
CASSLSGTEAFF
TGTGCCAGCAGCCTGTCGGGCACTGAAGCTTTCTTT
>TRBV12-3/TRBV12-4|NA|NA|TRBJ2-2
CASSYRTEGELFF
TGTGCCAGCAGTTACAGGACGGAGGGGGAGCTGTTTTTT